Listed here are 24 T cell receptor beta chains from one sample, sequenced in a study of cytomegalovirus exposure and HLA in healthy donors. Researchers ran the PCR with 60 Vbeta and 13 Jbeta primers. Profiling relied on immunoSEQ multiplex PCR, and the TCRdb table lists in-frame clones only, not all of them. The sample records about 130,000 clones, roughly 72% being singletons. What was sequenced was PBMCs. The receptor source for this set is a male donor in good health and CMV-seronegative.

In this sample, this clone turned up a few times. The chain is built from TRBV4-2 and TRBJ2-5; possible D gene TRBD2, 6 bases. V was trimmed by 4 bases and J by 5 bases, leaving 14 bases between them. Germline V gives CDR1 LGHNA, CDR2 YNFKEQ. CDR3 size: 14 residues. The CDR3 sequence: CASSPGTRGETQYF. The CDR3, as DNA: TGTGCCAGCAGCCCCGGGACCCGGGGGGAGACCCAGTACTTC.

V usage is TRBV5-6 and J usage is TRBJ2-7, with D perhaps TRBD2 (6 bases). Deletions cut 4 bases from V and 7 bases from J, with 18 bases between. The length of the CDR3 is 14 residues. The V gene's germline CDR1 is SGHDT and CDR2 YYEEEE. CDR3 nucleotide sequence: TGTGCCAGCAGCACGGGACTTCCACCAAGGGAGCAGTACTTC. Translation gives CASSTGLPPREQYF.

This clone was seen only once. The gene calls are TRBV29-1 and TRBJ2-7, with 10 bases that match TRBD2. This CDR3 spans 16 amino acids. Germline loops: CDR1 SQVTM, CDR2 ANQGSEA. After removal of 4 bases from V and 1 base from J, the junction contained 10 bases not matched to a gene. The CDR3 region has the DNA TGCAGCGTTGCCGGAATAGCGGGGGGTTTTTCCTACGAGCAGTACTTC. It yields the protein CSVAGIAGGFSYEQYF.

The chain recombines TRBV9 with TRBJ2-7, with TRBD2 matching over 8 bases. From germline, CDR1 is SGDLS and CDR2 YYNGEE. V was clipped by 4 bases and J by 7 bases; unmatched bases: 19. The CDR3 has 17 amino acids. The CDR3 region is CASSSSAAGGGLSEQYF. The CDR3 coding sequence is TGTGCCAGCAGCTCTTCGGCCGCGGGAGGAGGTCTGAGTGAGCAGTACTTC.

This clone showed up just a few times. The V gene is TRBV9, the J gene TRBJ2-7; 8 bases fit TRBD2. The CDR3 loop spans 14 amino acids. Trimming at V came to 4 bases and at J to 2 bases, leaving 5 bases not matched to a gene. Germline-derived CDR1 and CDR2 are SGDLS and YYNGEE. CDR3: CASSPTLAAYEQYF. CDR3 in DNA: TGTGCCAGCAGCCCAACACTAGCGGCCTACGAGCAGTACTTC. Drawing the rest from reference TRBV9 and TRBJ2-7, the complete variable domain is DSGVTQTPKHLITATGQRVTLRCSPRSGDLSVYWYQQSLDQGLQFLIQYYNGEERAKGNILERFSAQQFPDLHSELNLSSLELGDSALYFCASSPTLAAYEQYFGPGTRLTVT.

The CDR3 reads CASSDRAAGELFF. The DNA for the CDR3 is TGTGCCAGCAGTGACAGGGCGGCCGGGGAGCTGTTTTTT. The V call is TRBV2, the J call TRBJ2-2, with D tentatively TRBD1 (5 bases). The CDR3 totals 13 residues. V dropped 3 bases and J dropped 6 bases, with 8 bases sitting between them. CDR1 and CDR2 (germline): SNHLY, FYNNEI.

For the CDR3, the DNA is TGTGCCAGCAGTTACCCCGAAGAGACCCAGTACTTC. This gives the protein CASSYPEETQYF. The J gene is TRBJ2-5, the V gene TRBV6-5, with D unresolved. Germline-derived CDR1 and CDR2 are MNHEY and SVGAGI. V gave up 2 bases and J gave up 3 bases, with 4 bases separating them. The CDR3 length is 12 residues.

This chain uses TRBV27 with TRBJ1-5; 7 bases are shared with TRBD1. The CDR3 contains 15 residues. The trim removed 7 bases at V and 3 bases at J, leaving 9 bases unmatched. Germline CDR1 reads MNHEY; CDR2 reads SMNVEV (reference sequence). CDR3 nucleotide sequence: TGTGCCAGCAACTACCGGGACAGATTCAATCAGCCCCAGCATTTT. Translated, it gives CASNYRDRFNQPQHF.

This clone was found a few times. The gene calls are TRBV7-9 and TRBJ2-1, with D possibly TRBD1 on 6 matching bases. CDR3 length equals 16 residues. V was clipped by 5 bases and J by 5 bases, with 19 bases between them. Germline V CDR1 and CDR2: SEHNR, FQNEAQ (reference sequence). CDR3 region: CASSTLPGHGDNEQFF. For the CDR3, the DNA is TGTGCCAGCAGCACCTTACCGGGACACGGCGACAATGAGCAGTTCTTC. Filled out from reference TRBV7-9 and TRBJ2-1, the complete variable domain reads DTGVSQNPRHKITKRGQNVTFRCDPISEHNRLYWYRQTLGQGPEFLTYFQNEAQLEKSRLLSDRFSAERPKGSFSTLEIQRTEQGDSAMYLCASSTLPGHGDNEQFFGPGTRLTVL.

This clone was observed a single time. J is TRBJ2-2 and V is TRBV11-2; TRBD1 is a possible D gene (5 bases). The V gene's germline CDR1 is SGHAT and CDR2 FQNNGV. The CDR3 contains 14 residues. V was clipped by 1 base and J by 5 bases, with 8 bases between them. CDR3 DNA: TGTGCCAGCAGCTTAGCCGGACATACCGGGGAGCTGTTTTTT. Its translation is CASSLAGHTGELFF.

J is TRBJ1-5 and V is TRBV2; 7 bases are shared with TRBD1. Germline V lookup: CDR1 SNHLY, CDR2 FYNNEI. CDR3 length: 19 amino acids. The junction had 20 bases not matched to a gene; V was cut back by 4 bases and J by 5 bases. CDR3 sequence: CASSASPGTASVGDQPQHF. The CDR3 DNA reads as TGTGCCAGCAGTGCCTCTCCCGGGACAGCCTCCGTGGGGGATCAGCCCCAGCATTTT.

The rearrangement joins TRBV5-1 to TRBJ2-5; the match to TRBD2 covers 7 bases. The V and J ends lost 2 bases and 2 bases, in that order; junction bases with no gene match: 6. The germline gives CDR1 SGHRS, CDR2 YFSETQ. CDR3 length: 15 amino acids. The CDR3 nucleotides are TGCGCCAGCAGCTTCCGGGACTACCATCAAGAGACCCAGTACTTC. Translated: CASSFRDYHQETQYF.

This chain links TRBV14 with TRBJ1-1; D call uncertain. The CDR3 has 13 amino acids. Trimming removed 4 bases at V and 2 bases at J, with 8 bases between. Per the germline V gene, CDR1 is SGHDN and CDR2 is FVKESK. The CDR3 sequence is CASSPYRNTEAFF. The DNA for the CDR3 is TGTGCCAGCAGCCCGTATAGAAACACTGAAGCTTTCTTT.

This chain connects TRBV15 to TRBJ2-5; tentatively, D is TRBD2 (6 bases). The DNA end is a closer match to TRBJ2-7, so the J assignment may be wrong. CDR3 length: 13 amino acids. The V gene's germline CDR1 is LNHNV and CDR2 YYDKDF (reference sequence). As DNA, the CDR3 is TGTGCCACCAGCAGAGATTGGGGGGACGAGCAGTACTTC. Its protein is CATSRDWGDEQYF.

This clone showed up just a few times. The chain carries TRBV7-8 and TRBJ1-3, with 8 bases matching TRBD1. The CDR3 has 14 residues. Germline CDR1 reads SGHVS; CDR2 reads FQNEAQ. The ends lost 4 bases at V and 5 bases at J; junction bases unmatched: 4. The CDR3 protein is CASSYGQGRNTIYF. The CDR3 DNA follows: TGTGCCAGCAGCTACGGACAGGGACGAAACACCATATATTTT. Full variable domain (rest looked up from reference TRBV7-8 and TRBJ1-3): GAGVSQSPRYKVAKRGQDVALRCDPISGHVSLFWYQQALGQGPEFLTYFQNEAQLDKSGLPSDRFFAERPEGSVSTLKIQRTQQEDSAVYLCASSYGQGRNTIYFGEGSWLTVV.

This clone was detected only once. The rearrangement joins TRBV29-1 to TRBJ2-2, with TRBD1 identical over 11 bases. V trimming: 4 bases; J trimming: 7 bases; junction bases outside the gene matches: 5. Germline lookup yields CDR1 SQVTM and CDR2 ANQGSEA. There are 14 residues in the CDR3. CDR3 sequence reads: CSVGTGGAGGELFF. In DNA, the CDR3 is TGCAGCGTTGGGACAGGGGGCGCCGGCGGGGAGCTGTTTTTT.

This rearrangement joins TRBV9 to TRBJ1-2; D gene uncertain. The CDR3 length is 16 residues. Germline V gene sequence: CDR1 SGDLS, CDR2 YYNGEE. Trimming left V 2 bases short and J 1 base short, with 15 bases between. The CDR3 DNA reads TGTGCCAGCAGCGTCGGGAGTACAAGGAATAACTATGGCTACACCTTC. It codes for CASSVGSTRNNYGYTF.

The chain employs TRBV28 and TRBJ1-5; the D gene is possibly TRBD1 (5 bases). CDR3 length: 13 residues. Trimming left V 8 bases short and J 7 bases short, with 15 bases between. From germline, CDR1 is MDHEN and CDR2 SYDVKM. The CDR3 here is CASAGQGNQPQHF. CDR3 in DNA: TGTGCCAGCGCGGGGCAGGGAAACCAGCCCCAGCATTTT. Based on the CDR3 plus reference TRBV28 and TRBJ1-5, the full variable domain is DVKVTQSSRYLVKRTGEKVFLECVQDMDHENMFWYRQDPGLGLRLIYFSYDVKMKEKGDIPEGYSVSREKKERFSLILESASTNQTSMYLCASAGQGNQPQHFGDGTRLSIL.

The chain has TRBV4-1 and TRBJ1-1; D is possibly TRBD1 (6 bases). Trimming stripped 1 base from V and 2 bases from J, with 14 bases between. Germline CDR1 is MGHRA and CDR2 is YSYEKL. This CDR3 has 16 amino acids. The CDR3 protein is CASSQARGVLNTEAFF. CDR3 nucleotides: TGCGCCAGCAGCCAAGCCAGGGGCGTTTTAAACACTGAAGCTTTCTTT.

V usage is TRBV5-6 and J usage is TRBJ1-2, with a tentative D call TRBD1 (6 bases). Germline assignment: CDR1 SGHDT and CDR2 YYEEEE. The CDR3 sequence is 13 residues long. Trimming shortened V by 4 bases and J by 8 bases, and 15 bases separated the two germline ends. The CDR3 DNA reads as TGTGCCAGCAGCCTTCACAGGGTAGAAGGCTACACCTTC. Protein product: CASSLHRVEGYTF.

The chain carries TRBV30 and TRBJ1-5; 11 positions match TRBD1. The length of the CDR3 is 15 residues. Germline V gene sequence: CDR1 GTSNPN, CDR2 SVGIG (reference sequence). V was clipped by 5 bases and J by 2 bases; unmatched bases: 5. Here the CDR3 reads CAWGQGAIRNQPQHF. The CDR3 DNA reads TGTGCCTGGGGACAGGGGGCGATTCGCAATCAGCCCCAGCATTTT.

The chain combines TRBV28 with TRBJ2-7, with TRBD2 matching 7 bases. This CDR3 contains 13 residues. Germline V lookup: CDR1 MDHEN, CDR2 SYDVKM. V was clipped by 6 bases and J by 4 bases; unmatched bases: 6. In nucleotides, the CDR3 is TGTGCCAGCAGCGAGCGGGAAGTATACGAGCAGTACTTC. Translating gives CASSEREVYEQYF.

The chain combines TRBV9 with TRBJ1-5; perhaps TRBD1 as D (5 bases). The CDR3 is 13 residues long. CDR1 is SGDLS, CDR2 YYNGEE, per germline. V dropped 0 bases and J dropped 9 bases, with 10 bases sitting between them. The CDR3 spells CASSVDTGGPQHF. CDR3 sequence (DNA): TGTGCCAGCAGCGTAGACACCGGGGGGCCCCAGCATTTT.

This clone was seen only once. The chain employs TRBV4-2 and TRBJ2-2; D is possibly TRBD2 (6 bases). Germline values: CDR1 LGHNA, CDR2 YNFKEQ. There are 17 residues in the CDR3. V was shortened by 0 bases and J by 6 bases, with 17 bases between the two germline ends. CDR3 DNA sequence: TGTGCCAGCAGCCAAGAGTCACTAGCTATCTCTGCCGGGGAGCTGTTTTTT. This sequence encodes CASSQESLAISAGELFF.